This T cell receptor (beta chain) was captured by sequencing in a study of T cells in localized non-small cell lung cancer. General observations from the study: There was an association of higher blood T cell density with longer overall survival.

Notes on this clone: Its antigen is as yet unknown.

Clones were sequenced by immunoSEQ multiplex PCR, and TCRdb holds only the in-frame ones, with some missing. The sample has more than 15,000 clones; 75% to 90% are singletons. The material was peripheral blood, obtained before any cancer treatment. This clonotype originated in a man aged 40 to 70 with stage I lung adenocarcinoma.

The CDR3 here is CASSVTPNGYTF. CDR3 sequence (DNA): TGTGCCAGCAGTGTCACCCCTAATGGCTACACCTTC. The genes are TRBV6-5 and TRBJ1-2; D is ambiguous. V was trimmed by 5 bases and J by 6 bases, leaving 10 bases between them. This CDR3 spans 12 amino acids. Germline-derived CDR1 and CDR2 are MNHEY and SVGAGI.